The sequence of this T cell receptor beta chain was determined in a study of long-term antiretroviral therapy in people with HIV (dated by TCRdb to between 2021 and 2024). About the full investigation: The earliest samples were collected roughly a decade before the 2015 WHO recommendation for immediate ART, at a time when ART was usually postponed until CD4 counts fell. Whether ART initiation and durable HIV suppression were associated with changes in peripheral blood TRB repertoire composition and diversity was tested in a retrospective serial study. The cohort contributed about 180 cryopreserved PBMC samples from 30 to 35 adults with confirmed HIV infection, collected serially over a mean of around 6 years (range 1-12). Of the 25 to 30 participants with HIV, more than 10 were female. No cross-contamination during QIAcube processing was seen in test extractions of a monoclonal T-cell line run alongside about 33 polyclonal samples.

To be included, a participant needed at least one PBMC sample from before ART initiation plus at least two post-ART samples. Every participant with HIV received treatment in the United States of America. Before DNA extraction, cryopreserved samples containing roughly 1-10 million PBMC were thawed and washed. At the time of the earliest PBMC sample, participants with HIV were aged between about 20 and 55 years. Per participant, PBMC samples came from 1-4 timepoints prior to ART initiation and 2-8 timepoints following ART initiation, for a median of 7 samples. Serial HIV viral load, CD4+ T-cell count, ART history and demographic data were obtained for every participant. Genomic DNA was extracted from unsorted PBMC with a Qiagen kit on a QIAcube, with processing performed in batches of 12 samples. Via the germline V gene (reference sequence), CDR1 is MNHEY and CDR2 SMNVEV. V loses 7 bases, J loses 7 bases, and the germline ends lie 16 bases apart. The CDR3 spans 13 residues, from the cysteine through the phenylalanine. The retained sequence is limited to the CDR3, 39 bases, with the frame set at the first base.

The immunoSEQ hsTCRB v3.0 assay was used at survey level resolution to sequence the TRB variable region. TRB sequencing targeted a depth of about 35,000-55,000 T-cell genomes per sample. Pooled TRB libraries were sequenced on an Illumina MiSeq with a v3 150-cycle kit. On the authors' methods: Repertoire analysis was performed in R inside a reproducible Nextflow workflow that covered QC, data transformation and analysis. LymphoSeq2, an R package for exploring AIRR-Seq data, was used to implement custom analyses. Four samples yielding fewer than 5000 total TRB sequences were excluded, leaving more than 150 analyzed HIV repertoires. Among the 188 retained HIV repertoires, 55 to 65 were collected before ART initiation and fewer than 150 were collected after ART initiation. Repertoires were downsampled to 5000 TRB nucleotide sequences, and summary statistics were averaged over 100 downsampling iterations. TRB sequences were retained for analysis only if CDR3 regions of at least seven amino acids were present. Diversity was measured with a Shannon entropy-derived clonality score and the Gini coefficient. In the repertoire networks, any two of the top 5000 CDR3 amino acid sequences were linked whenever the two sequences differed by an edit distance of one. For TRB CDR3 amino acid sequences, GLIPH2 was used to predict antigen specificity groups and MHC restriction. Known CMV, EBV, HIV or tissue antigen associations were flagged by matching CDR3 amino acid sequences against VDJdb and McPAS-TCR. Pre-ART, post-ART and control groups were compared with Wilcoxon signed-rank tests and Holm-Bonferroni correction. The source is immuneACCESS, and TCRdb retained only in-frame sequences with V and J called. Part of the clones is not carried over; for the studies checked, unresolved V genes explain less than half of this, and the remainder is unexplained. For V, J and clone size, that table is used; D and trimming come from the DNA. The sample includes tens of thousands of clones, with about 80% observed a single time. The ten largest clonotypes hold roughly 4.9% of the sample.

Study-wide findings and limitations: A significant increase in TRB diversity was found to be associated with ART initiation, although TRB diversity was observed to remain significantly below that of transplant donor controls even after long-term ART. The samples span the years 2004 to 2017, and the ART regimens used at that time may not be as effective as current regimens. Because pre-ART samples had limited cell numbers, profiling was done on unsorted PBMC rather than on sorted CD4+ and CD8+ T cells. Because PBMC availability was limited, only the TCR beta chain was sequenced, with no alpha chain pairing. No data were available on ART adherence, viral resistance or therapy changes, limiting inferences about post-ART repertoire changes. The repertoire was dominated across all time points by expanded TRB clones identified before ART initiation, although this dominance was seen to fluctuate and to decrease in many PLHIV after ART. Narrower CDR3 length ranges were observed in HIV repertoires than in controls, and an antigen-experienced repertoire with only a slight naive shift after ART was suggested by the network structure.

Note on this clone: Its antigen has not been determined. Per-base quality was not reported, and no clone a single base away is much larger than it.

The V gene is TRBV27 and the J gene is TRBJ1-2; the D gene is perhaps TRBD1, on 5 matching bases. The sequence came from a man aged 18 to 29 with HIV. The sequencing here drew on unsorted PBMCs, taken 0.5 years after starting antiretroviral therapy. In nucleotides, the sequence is TGTGCCAGCAAGGGCCCAGGGTCCGGTGGCTACACCTTC. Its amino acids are CASKGPGSGGYTF.